This T cell receptor beta chain was captured in a study of T-cell reconstitution after alpha-beta-depleted transplantation in children. This sample's TCRbeta library carried unique molecular identifier barcodes. TCRdb re-called the PCR reads through MiXCR, storing one row per CDR3 protein. The sample lists 150,000 to 200,000 distinct CDR3 sequences; 14% to 15% were seen once. Trimming took off 0 bases at V and 3 bases at J, with 10 bases between the two ends. The CDR3 consists of 14 residues. From germline, CDR1 is SGHKS and CDR2 YYEKEE (reference sequence). This clonotype was observed a handful of times.

This specimen was PBMCs from the stem cell graft donor, taken from the stem cell graft. The chain has TRBV5-5 and TRBJ2-7; D call uncertain. The sequence came from a human donor who donated a stem cell graft to a child with acute lymphoblastic leukemia. This chain's CDR3 is CASSLEDGNYEQYF. In DNA, the CDR3 is TGTGCCAGCAGCTTGGAGGACGGAAACTACGAGCAGTACTTC.